Below are 22 T cell receptor beta chains sequenced from a single sample in a study of blood T cell repertoires in COVID-19. Data came from immunoSEQ multiplex PCR; TCRdb stores just in-frame clones and leaves some out. The profile shows hundreds of thousands of clones, 87% of them singletons. Specimen: PBMCs or T cells enriched from blood (not recorded which). The source is a woman between 18 and 29 years old who had recovered from COVID-19.

The rearrangement uses TRBV4-3 and TRBJ2-3; D possibly corresponds to TRBD2 (6 bases). CDR1 is LGHNA, CDR2 YSLEER, per germline. The CDR3 runs to 17 residues. Trimming pared 3 bases from V and 4 bases from J, leaving 20 bases between. The CDR3: CASSQGYGAGRADTQYF. The DNA for the CDR3 is TGCGCCAGCAGCCAGGGTTATGGCGCGGGAAGGGCAGATACGCAGTATTTT.

V and J are TRBV27 and TRBJ1-3; tentative D call: TRBD1 (5 bases). This CDR3 spans 14 amino acids. V was cut by 2 bases and J by 4 bases, with 9 bases left in between. Germline V gene data show CDR1 as MNHEY and CDR2 as SMNVEV (reference sequence). The CDR3 DNA sequence: TGTGCCAGCAGTTTACAAGGGGAAGGAAACACCATATATTTT. This gives the protein CASSLQGEGNTIYF.

The chain has TRBV28 and TRBJ1-1, with TRBD1 matching over 7 bases. The CDR3 is made up of 17 amino acids. Per the germline V gene, CDR1 is MDHEN and CDR2 is SYDVKM. V shed 1 base, J shed 0 bases, and the junction held 8 bases outside the gene matches. The CDR3 loop is CASSLFGQGDLNTEAFF. DNA for the CDR3: TGTGCCAGCAGTTTATTTGGGCAGGGGGACTTGAACACTGAAGCTTTCTTT.

The table lists this clone with a count of one. This chain uses TRBV5-1 with TRBJ1-1; 7 nucleotides line up with TRBD1. Germline CDR1 is SGHRS and CDR2 is YFSETQ. V was clipped by 5 bases and J by 2 bases; unmatched bases: 6. The CDR3 runs 14 residues. CDR3 DNA sequence: TGCGCCAGCAGGTCCGGGACAGTAAACACTGAAGCTTTCTTT. Amino acid sequence: CASRSGTVNTEAFF.

V is TRBV19 and J is TRBJ1-1; no clear D gene. Germline V gives CDR1 LNHDA, CDR2 SQIVND (reference sequence). The CDR3 runs 13 residues. The V gene lost 7 bases and the J gene lost 1 base, with 10 bases spanning the gap. This chain's CDR3 is CASKMRGNTEAFF. The DNA of the CDR3 is TGTGCCAGTAAGATGCGGGGGAACACTGAAGCTTTCTTT. Complete variable domain (other parts from reference TRBV19 and TRBJ1-1): DGGITQSPKYLFRKEGQNVTLSCEQNLNHDAMYWYRQDPGQGLRLIYYSQIVNDFQKGDIAEGYSVSREKKESFPLTVTSAQKNPTAFYLCASKMRGNTEAFFGQGTRLTVV.

The chain carries TRBV5-1 and TRBJ1-1, with a tentative D call TRBD1 (5 bases). CDR3 size: 13 residues. Trimming stripped 3 bases from V and 7 bases from J, with 13 bases between. Germline-derived CDR1 and CDR2 are SGHRS and YFSETQ. The DNA of the CDR3 is TGCGCCAGCAGCTCCCGCGACGGGGGTGAAGCTTTCTTT. It translates to CASSSRDGGEAFF. Complete variable domain (other parts from reference TRBV5-1 and TRBJ1-1): KAGVTQTPRYLIKTRGQQVTLSCSPISGHRSVSWYQQTPGQGLQFLFEYFSETQRNKGNFPGRFSGRQFSNSRSEMNVSTLELGDSALYLCASSSRDGGEAFFGQGTRLTVV.

This clone was found once. The genes are TRBV5-6 and TRBJ2-3, with 11 bases identical to TRBD1. CDR3 length: 15 residues. Germline CDR1 SGHDT, CDR2 YYEEEE. Trimming took 3 bases from V and 5 from J; bases not matched to a gene: 5. The chain's CDR3 is CASSSPGQGGDTQYF. The CDR3 DNA reads as TGTGCCAGCAGCTCCCCGGGACAGGGGGGAGATACGCAGTATTTT.

This clone was detected once. The V gene is TRBV9, the J gene TRBJ2-3; possible D gene TRBD2, 5 bases. CDR3 size: 15 residues. The germline V gene has CDR1 SGDLS and CDR2 YYNGEE. V gave up 0 bases and J gave up 1 base, with 9 bases separating them. The CDR3 region is CASSVDGGGTDTQYF. The CDR3 nucleotides are TGTGCCAGCAGCGTAGACGGAGGAGGCACAGATACGCAGTATTTT.

The gene calls are TRBV7-6 and TRBJ2-5; no definite D call. Germline lookup yields CDR1 SGHVS and CDR2 FNYEAQ. Trimming shortened V by 2 bases and J by 5 bases, and 6 bases separated the two germline ends. The CDR3 is 12 amino acids. The CDR3 sequence is CASSLIMETQYF. The CDR3 coding sequence is TGTGCCAGCAGCTTAATTATGGAGACCCAGTACTTC.

This clone was seen just once. The chain uses TRBV28 and TRBJ2-1; D unclear. Germline values: CDR1 MDHEN, CDR2 SYDVKM. The CDR3 sequence is 13 residues long. Trimming took off 7 bases at V and 0 bases at J, with 7 bases between the two ends. The CDR3 sequence is CASKPGSYNEQFF. The CDR3 bases are TGTGCCAGCAAGCCAGGCTCCTACAATGAGCAGTTCTTC. Drawing the rest from reference TRBV28 and TRBJ2-1, the complete variable domain is DVKVTQSSRYLVKRTGEKVFLECVQDMDHENMFWYRQDPGLGLRLIYFSYDVKMKEKGDIPEGYSVSREKKERFSLILESASTNQTSMYLCASKPGSYNEQFFGPGTRLTVL.

In nucleotides, the CDR3 is TGTGCCTGGAGTATAGGACAGGAAGATACGCAGTATTTT. Its translation: CAWSIGQEDTQYF. This chain joins TRBV30 and TRBJ2-3, with TRBD1 matching over 7 bases. V was clipped by 2 bases and J by 5 bases; unmatched bases: 4. The CDR3 loop spans 13 amino acids. Germline V gene sequence: CDR1 GTSNPN, CDR2 SVGIG (reference sequence).

CDR3 in DNA: TGTGCCAGCAGTTTACAACGGTGGAATGAGCAGTTCTTC. Its protein product is CASSLQRWNEQFF. The chain employs TRBV27 and TRBJ2-1; D ambiguous. V was clipped by 2 bases and J by 7 bases, with 9 bases between them. This CDR3 is 13 amino acids long. Germline CDR1 and CDR2: MNHEY and SMNVEV (reference sequence).

DNA for the CDR3: TGTGCCAGCAGCGGTGCCGGGGGGGGAGGCTACACCTTC. Its translation is CASSGAGGGGYTF. The J gene is TRBJ1-2, the V gene TRBV7-6, with a weak D call TRBD1 (5 bases). The germline CDR1 and CDR2 sequences are SGHVS and FNYEAQ. The CDR3 has 13 amino acids. Trimming removed 5 bases from V and 8 bases from J, with 15 bases in between. The full variable domain, rest sourced from reference TRBV7-6 and TRBJ1-2, is GAGVSQSPRYKVTKRGQDVALRCDPISGHVSLYWYRQALGQGPEFLTYFNYEAQQDKSGLPNDRFSAERPEGSISTLTIQRTEQRDSAMYRCASSGAGGGGYTFGSGTRLTVV.

This clone has just one count. This chain uses TRBV29-1 with TRBJ1-1; tentative D call: TRBD1 (6 bases). Germline CDR1 and CDR2: SQVTM and ANQGSEA. V was cut by 6 bases and J by 3 bases, with 11 bases left in between. CDR3 size: 12 residues. The CDR3 DNA reads TGCAGCGTCGGCAAGGGGGACACTGAAGCTTTCTTT. The encoded protein is CSVGKGDTEAFF. The full variable domain, in which reference TRBV29-1 and TRBJ1-1 provide the parts outside the CDR3, is SAVISQKPSRDICQRGTSLTIQCQVDSQVTMMFWYRQQPGQSLTLIATANQGSEATYESGFVIDKFPISRPNLTFSTLTVSNMSPEDSSIYLCSVGKGDTEAFFGQGTRLTVV.

For this clone: This could be a read error, since a much larger clone is one nucleotide away. Other DNA sequences from this sample encode an identical CDR3 as well. The chain has TRBV7-9 and TRBJ1-2; tentative D call: TRBD1 (5 bases). The CDR3 is 14 residues long. V lost 0 bases and J lost 2, with 7 bases in between. Germline V gene lookup returns CDR1 SEHNR and CDR2 FQNEAQ (reference sequence). CDR3 loop: CASSLATANYGYTF. In nucleotides, the CDR3 is TGTGCCAGCAGCTTAGCGACAGCAAACTATGGCTACACCTTC.

Only one count was recorded for this clone. The chain recombines TRBV19 with TRBJ1-5; D unresolved. CDR1 and CDR2 (germline): LNHDA, SQIVND (reference sequence). V gave up 5 bases and J gave up 3 bases, with 14 bases separating them. CDR3 length equals 15 residues. CDR3 sequence reads: CASSQQPRINQPQHF. The CDR3 nucleotides read TGTGCCAGTAGTCAGCAGCCCAGGATCAATCAGCCCCAGCATTTT.

The V and J genes are TRBV5-1 and TRBJ2-5; the D gene is possibly TRBD1 (6 bases). The V end lost 7 bases, the J end lost 1 base, and 14 bases lay between the germline ends. Germline V gene data show CDR1 as SGHRS and CDR2 as YFSETQ. CDR3 length: 14 residues. This CDR3 is CASGRGSPQETQYF. CDR3 DNA: TGCGCCAGCGGTAGGGGGTCCCCCCAAGAGACCCAGTACTTC.

The chain links TRBV28 to TRBJ1-2; D call uncertain. The CDR3 sequence is 16 residues long. CDR1 is MDHEN, CDR2 SYDVKM, per germline. The ends were cut back, 5 bases at V and 4 bases at J, with 20 bases in the middle. For the CDR3, the DNA is TGTGCCAGCAGTGCGTCGACCAGCGGTTATACCTATGGCTACACCTTC. Residues: CASSASTSGYTYGYTF.

This clone was recorded only once. V usage is TRBV10-3 and J usage is TRBJ1-5; 8 bases match TRBD1. V lost 6 bases, J lost 4 bases, and 5 bases stayed unmatched. The length of the CDR3 is 14 residues. The germline V gene has CDR1 ENHRY and CDR2 SYGVKD. CDR3 DNA sequence: TGTGCCATCAGGGCCGGGACAGGAAATCAGCCCCAGCATTTT. This gives the protein CAIRAGTGNQPQHF.

The genes are TRBV15 and TRBJ1-2; a possible D gene is TRBD1 (5 bases). The CDR3 has 12 amino acids. Germline V CDR1 and CDR2: LNHNV, YYDKDF (reference sequence). V was trimmed by 4 bases and J by 7 bases, leaving 10 bases between them. The CDR3: CATSIWGGGYTF. CDR3 coding DNA: TGTGCCACCAGCATTTGGGGCGGTGGCTACACCTTC.

The chain employs TRBV28 and TRBJ2-3; no firm D call. Germline V gene sequence: CDR1 MDHEN, CDR2 SYDVKM. The CDR3 consists of 12 residues. V shed 5 bases and J shed 1 base, with 4 bases lying between them. This CDR3 reads CASSPGTDTQYF. CDR3 DNA: TGTGCCAGCAGTCCCGGCACAGATACGCAGTATTTT.

A note on this clone: At the DNA level, this CDR3 is encoded by other sequences in the same sample as well. CDR3 sequence: CASSPTGGNQPQHF. CDR3 bases: TGCGCCAGCAGCCCCACAGGGGGGAATCAGCCCCAGCATTTT. This chain links TRBV5-1 with TRBJ1-5, with TRBD1 matching over 8 bases. The CDR3 is made up of 14 amino acids. Germline lookup yields CDR1 SGHRS and CDR2 YFSETQ. V was clipped by 4 bases and J by 4 bases; unmatched bases: 4.